This is a list of T cell receptor beta chains from one sample in a study of Ad26.COV2.S vaccination and SARS-CoV-2 variants. Method: immunoSEQ multiplex PCR; TCRdb's copy keeps in-frame clones and lacks some. The sample comprises around 450,000 clones, roughly nine tenths of which are singletons, and 2.5% to 3% rests with the top ten. Sample: peripheral blood, taken in a trial of Ad26.COV2.S vaccine versus placebo. The origin of the receptors is a person between 18 and 65 years old who received the Ad26.COV2.S COVID-19 vaccine or a placebo. CDR3s include the opening cysteine and the closing phenylalanine or tryptophan. The order of the fields is V gene, J gene, clone size, D gene, CDR3 DNA, CDR3 protein. A D gene is named only where the DNA matches it firmly. Part of the rows lack a size; the others show once, few, many or a class for expanded clones.

v_call: TRBV5-1
j_call: TRBJ2-1
clone_size: -
d_call: -
cdr3_nt: TGCGCCAGCAGCTTGGGGGCGACCCCCCTCAATGAGCAGTTCTTC
cdr3_aa: CASSLGATPLNEQFF

v_call: TRBV11-3
j_call: TRBJ2-7
clone_size: few
d_call: -
cdr3_nt: TGTGCCAGCAGCTCACGGGACAAATCCTACGAGCAGTACTTC
cdr3_aa: CASSSRDKSYEQYF

v_call: TRBV29-1
j_call: TRBJ1-5
clone_size: -
d_call: -
cdr3_nt: TGCAGCGTAAACTCGTCGTGGCCCCAGCATTTT
cdr3_aa: CSVNSSWPQHF

v_call: TRBV12-3/TRBV12-4
j_call: TRBJ2-3
clone_size: once
d_call: -
cdr3_nt: TGTGCCAGCAGCCCCAGGGCAGATACGCAGTATTTT
cdr3_aa: CASSPRADTQYF

v_call: TRBV24-1
j_call: TRBJ2-3
clone_size: -
d_call: -
cdr3_nt: TGTGCCACCAACGCAGGGGCTAGCACAGATACGCAGTATTTT
cdr3_aa: CATNAGASTDTQYF

v_call: TRBV7-2
j_call: TRBJ1-2
clone_size: -
d_call: -
cdr3_nt: TGTGCCAGCAGCCAGGGACCGACAATCTCGGGGAATAACTATGGCTACACCTTC
cdr3_aa: CASSQGPTISGNNYGYTF

v_call: TRBV19
j_call: TRBJ2-1
clone_size: -
d_call: TRBD2
cdr3_nt: TGTGCCAGTAGTATGGCTAGCGGGGCCTACAATGAGCAGTTCTTC
cdr3_aa: CASSMASGAYNEQFF

v_call: TRBV7-9
j_call: TRBJ1-1
clone_size: -
d_call: -
cdr3_nt: TGTGCCAGCAGCCCCGGGTGGAACACTGAAGCTTTCTTT
cdr3_aa: CASSPGWNTEAFF

v_call: TRBV27
j_call: TRBJ2-3
clone_size: -
d_call: -
cdr3_nt: TGTGCCAGCAGCGCTCCGGGACGCGGGCAAGATACGCAGTATTTT
cdr3_aa: CASSAPGRGQDTQYF

v_call: TRBV5-6
j_call: TRBJ2-1
clone_size: -
d_call: TRBD2
cdr3_nt: TGTGCCAGCAGCTTGGGGCTAGCGGGGGGGCCCCTCAATGAGCAGTTCTTC
cdr3_aa: CASSLGLAGGPLNEQFF

v_call: TRBV7-6
j_call: TRBJ2-2
clone_size: -
d_call: TRBD2
cdr3_nt: TGTGCCAGCAGCTTATTGAGCGGGGGAACCGGGGAGCTGTTTTTT
cdr3_aa: CASSLLSGGTGELFF

v_call: TRBV6-2/TRBV6-3
j_call: TRBJ1-1
clone_size: -
d_call: -
cdr3_nt: TGTGCCAGCAGTTACTCGAACGGCATGAACACTGAAGCTTTCTTT
cdr3_aa: CASSYSNGMNTEAFF

v_call: TRBV19
j_call: TRBJ1-3
clone_size: -
d_call: -
cdr3_nt: TGTGCCAGCTCGTCAACAGGGCCTTACTCTGGAAACACCATATATTTT
cdr3_aa: CASSSTGPYSGNTIYF

v_call: TRBV30
j_call: TRBJ2-5
clone_size: -
d_call: -
cdr3_nt: TGTGCCTGGAGTGTACTAGGGGCAGAGACCCAGTACTTC
cdr3_aa: CAWSVLGAETQYF

v_call: TRBV12-3/TRBV12-4
j_call: TRBJ1-1
clone_size: -
d_call: -
cdr3_nt: TGTGCCAGCAGTTTCGGTCGGGACACTGAAGCTTTCTTT
cdr3_aa: CASSFGRDTEAFF

v_call: TRBV2
j_call: TRBJ2-2
clone_size: few
d_call: -
cdr3_nt: TGTGCCAGCAGTGACAAACGGGGTATTAACGGGGAGCTGTTTTTT
cdr3_aa: CASSDKRGINGELFF

v_call: TRBV19
j_call: TRBJ1-3
clone_size: -
d_call: TRBD1
cdr3_nt: TGTGCCAGTAGCAGAATCCCAGACAGGGGATATGGAAACACCATATATTTT
cdr3_aa: CASSRIPDRGYGNTIYF

v_call: TRBV6-5
j_call: TRBJ1-2
clone_size: -
d_call: -
cdr3_nt: TGTGCCAGCAGAACCCCGGGAGCTCCTAACACCTTC
cdr3_aa: CASRTPGAPNTF

v_call: TRBV5-1
j_call: TRBJ2-1
clone_size: -
d_call: TRBD2
cdr3_nt: TGCGCCAGCAGCCCACTAGCGGGAGGGCCCCATGAGCAGTTCTTC
cdr3_aa: CASSPLAGGPHEQFF

v_call: TRBV4-3
j_call: TRBJ2-1
clone_size: -
d_call: TRBD2
cdr3_nt: TGCGCCAGCAGCTCACTAGCGGGAAGGGCCTACAATGAGCAGTTCTTC
cdr3_aa: CASSSLAGRAYNEQFF

v_call: TRBV19
j_call: TRBJ1-3
clone_size: few
d_call: -
cdr3_nt: TGTGCCAGTAGCCACGAGCGTTCTGGAAACACCATATATTTT
cdr3_aa: CASSHERSGNTIYF

v_call: TRBV28
j_call: TRBJ2-1
clone_size: -
d_call: -
cdr3_nt: TGTGCCAGCGGCCAAAGGGGGATACGGTCCTACAATGAGCAGTTCTTC
cdr3_aa: CASGQRGIRSYNEQFF

v_call: TRBV3-1/TRBV3-2
j_call: TRBJ1-5
clone_size: -
d_call: TRBD1
cdr3_nt: TGTGCCAGCAGCCAAATGGGACAGGACCATCAGCCCCAGCATTTT
cdr3_aa: CASSQMGQDHQPQHF

v_call: TRBV19
j_call: TRBJ1-4
clone_size: -
d_call: -
cdr3_nt: TGTGCCAGTAAGCGGGGGCGAGGGGAAAAACTGTTTTTT
cdr3_aa: CASKRGRGEKLFF

v_call: TRBV7-6
j_call: TRBJ2-1
clone_size: -
d_call: TRBD2
cdr3_nt: TGTGCCAGCAGCCCAGCGGGACGGGGGAGGAATGAGCAGTTCTTC
cdr3_aa: CASSPAGRGRNEQFF

v_call: TRBV4-2
j_call: TRBJ2-2
clone_size: -
d_call: -
cdr3_nt: TGTGCCAGCGAGGAAGACAGTTTTTCTTCGAACACCGGGGAGCTGTTTTTT
cdr3_aa: CASEEDSFSSNTGELFF

v_call: TRBV7-9
j_call: TRBJ2-5
clone_size: -
d_call: -
cdr3_nt: TGTGCCAGCAGCTTAGGTGCAGGGTGGAGGGGTCAAGAGACCCAGTACTTC
cdr3_aa: CASSLGAGWRGQETQYF

v_call: TRBV25-1
j_call: TRBJ2-3
clone_size: -
d_call: -
cdr3_nt: TGTGCCAGCACGATTAGTCAGGGGCCAGATACGCAGTATTTT
cdr3_aa: CASTISQGPDTQYF

v_call: TRBV24-1
j_call: TRBJ2-3
clone_size: -
d_call: -
cdr3_nt: TGTGCCACCAGTGAACCAGGGGATGGCTCAGATACGCAGTATTTT
cdr3_aa: CATSEPGDGSDTQYF

v_call: TRBV5-1
j_call: TRBJ1-3
clone_size: -
d_call: -
cdr3_nt: TGCGCCAGCAGCTTGGGGGCCAGGGGATCAGGAAACACCATATATTTT
cdr3_aa: CASSLGARGSGNTIYF

v_call: TRBV9
j_call: TRBJ1-4
clone_size: once
d_call: TRBD1
cdr3_nt: TGTGCCAGCAGCCCTAGGACAGGGAACGGTGAAAAACTGTTTTTT
cdr3_aa: CASSPRTGNGEKLFF

v_call: TRBV5-5
j_call: TRBJ2-2
clone_size: -
d_call: -
cdr3_nt: TGTGCCAGCAGCCCTTCTACCGGGGAGCTGTTTTTT
cdr3_aa: CASSPSTGELFF

v_call: TRBV28
j_call: TRBJ1-1
clone_size: few
d_call: -
cdr3_nt: TGTGCCACCCGCCAGGGTATTTACACTGAAGCTTTCTTT
cdr3_aa: CATRQGIYTEAFF

v_call: TRBV19
j_call: TRBJ1-1
clone_size: -
d_call: TRBD1
cdr3_nt: TGTGCCAGTAGTATTGGCAGGGGGCGGCCTGAAGCTTTCTTT
cdr3_aa: CASSIGRGRPEAFF

v_call: TRBV2
j_call: TRBJ2-6
clone_size: -
d_call: -
cdr3_nt: TGTGCCAGCCAAAAGGGGGGGAATGCCAACGTCCTGACTTTC
cdr3_aa: CASQKGGNANVLTF

v_call: TRBV7-7
j_call: TRBJ2-3
clone_size: -
d_call: -
cdr3_nt: TGTGCTAGCAGCCAAGGGACCAGCACAGATACGCAGTATTTT
cdr3_aa: CASSQGTSTDTQYF

v_call: TRBV10-3
j_call: TRBJ1-5
clone_size: -
d_call: -
cdr3_nt: TGTGCCATCAGTGAGTCGGGCAGGGTCAATCAGCCCCAGCATTTT
cdr3_aa: CAISESGRVNQPQHF

v_call: TRBV28
j_call: TRBJ1-6
clone_size: -
d_call: TRBD1
cdr3_nt: TGTGCCAGCAGTTCGCCGGGACAGTATTCACCCCTCCACTTT
cdr3_aa: CASSSPGQYSPLHF

v_call: TRBV6-5
j_call: TRBJ1-2
clone_size: -
d_call: -
cdr3_nt: TGTGCCATTGGGGGGAGAGGGGGTACCACTAATGGCTACACCTTC
cdr3_aa: CAIGGRGGTTNGYTF

v_call: TRBV19
j_call: TRBJ2-5
clone_size: once
d_call: -
cdr3_nt: TGTGCCAGTAGTGTTCAGTTTGTCGGCCAAGAGACCCAGTACTTC
cdr3_aa: CASSVQFVGQETQYF

v_call: TRBV2
j_call: TRBJ2-1
clone_size: -
d_call: TRBD2
cdr3_nt: TGTGCCAGCAGTGTGGGCGGGGGATACAATGAGCAGTTCTTC
cdr3_aa: CASSVGGGYNEQFF

v_call: TRBV18
j_call: TRBJ2-1
clone_size: -
d_call: TRBD1
cdr3_nt: TGTGCCAGCTCACCTTCGACAGGGGCCTACAATGAGCAGTTCTTC
cdr3_aa: CASSPSTGAYNEQFF

v_call: TRBV6-2/TRBV6-3
j_call: TRBJ2-1
clone_size: -
d_call: TRBD2
cdr3_nt: TGTGCCAGCAGTTCAGGGACTAGCGAGTTCTTC
cdr3_aa: CASSSGTSEFF

v_call: TRBV7-9
j_call: TRBJ2-5
clone_size: -
d_call: -
cdr3_nt: TGTGCCAGCAGCTCGTGGGGTTCCGGAGAGACCCAGTACTTC
cdr3_aa: CASSSWGSGETQYF